These T cell receptor beta chains were read from a single sample in a study of naive and memory T cell subsets. TCRdb reprocessed the UMI-ligation and nested PCR reads with MiXCR, giving one entry per CDR3 protein. The table has 95,000 to 150,000 distinct CDR3 sequences, roughly 36% seen once; the top ten hold roughly 0.86%. The sample consisted of central memory CD4+ T cells from blood. The receptor set was obtained from a human donor in good health. The CDR3 runs from the conserved cysteine through the conserved F or W.

j_gene: TRBJ2-2
v_gene: TRBV20-1
CDR3aa: CSARDEGLAGGPNTGELFF

j_gene: TRBJ2-1
v_gene: TRBV18
CDR3aa: CASSPQADHNYNEQFF

j_gene: TRBJ1-4
v_gene: TRBV5-1
CDR3aa: CASSPLRTGSSEKLFF

j_gene: TRBJ2-7
v_gene: TRBV7-9
CDR3aa: CASSLGGLASYEQYF

j_gene: TRBJ2-1
v_gene: TRBV27
CDR3aa: CASSLTVGTGEQFF

j_gene: TRBJ2-3
v_gene: TRBV4-1
CDR3aa: CASSFGLAGADTQYF

j_gene: TRBJ2-7
v_gene: TRBV6-2/TRBV6-3
CDR3aa: CASSYPGDSSYEQYF

j_gene: TRBJ2-2
v_gene: TRBV5-1
CDR3aa: CASSLGAQTGELFF

j_gene: TRBJ2-5
v_gene: TRBV28
CDR3aa: CASSFQGGLYQETQYF

j_gene: TRBJ2-5
v_gene: TRBV27
CDR3aa: CASSFTGPRETQYF

j_gene: TRBJ2-3
v_gene: TRBV30
CDR3aa: CAWIPSSGKLAQYF

j_gene: TRBJ1-1
v_gene: TRBV29-1
CDR3aa: CSVVRQGRADTEAFF

j_gene: TRBJ2-5
v_gene: TRBV6-6
CDR3aa: CASSYRSGQGTQYF

j_gene: TRBJ2-2
v_gene: TRBV29-1
CDR3aa: CSVAGLAYGGELFF

j_gene: TRBJ1-5
v_gene: TRBV7-2
CDR3aa: CASSLWVQGNQPQHF

j_gene: TRBJ2-1
v_gene: TRBV7-9
CDR3aa: CASRLDSFATSYNEQFF

j_gene: TRBJ2-7
v_gene: TRBV18
CDR3aa: CASSPQGNYEQYF

j_gene: TRBJ2-1
v_gene: TRBV15
CDR3aa: CATSKSRQTYNEQFF

j_gene: TRBJ2-1
v_gene: TRBV6-4
CDR3aa: CASSVQGGMGEQFF

j_gene: TRBJ2-2
v_gene: TRBV27
CDR3aa: CASSSMTSGKGGELFF

j_gene: TRBJ2-7
v_gene: TRBV20-1
CDR3aa: CSASESDRGNEQYF

j_gene: TRBJ1-2
v_gene: TRBV6-1
CDR3aa: CASSEPGAGYGYTF

j_gene: TRBJ2-1
v_gene: TRBV9
CDR3aa: CASSVGLGPTIGDEQFF

j_gene: TRBJ2-1
v_gene: TRBV7-2
CDR3aa: CASSRDRAAHNEQFF

j_gene: TRBJ2-7
v_gene: TRBV6-6
CDR3aa: CASRDTSGRVEQYF

j_gene: TRBJ2-3
v_gene: TRBV12-3/TRBV12-4
CDR3aa: CASRATSVTDTQYF

j_gene: TRBJ2-7
v_gene: TRBV6-2/TRBV6-3
CDR3aa: CASSPGTGPAYEQYF

j_gene: TRBJ2-1
v_gene: TRBV5-5
CDR3aa: CASSLGLLGQHLREQFF

j_gene: TRBJ2-1
v_gene: TRBV6-5
CDR3aa: CASSPRLAGDHEQFF

j_gene: TRBJ1-5
v_gene: TRBV20-1
CDR3aa: CSARVKSSGSIPNQPQHF

j_gene: TRBJ2-7
v_gene: TRBV4-1
CDR3aa: CASSQDQRSYEQYF

j_gene: TRBJ2-1
v_gene: TRBV12-3/TRBV12-4
CDR3aa: CASSFDRGDEQFF

j_gene: TRBJ1-2
v_gene: TRBV7-8
CDR3aa: CASSSLTGRTNYGYTF

j_gene: TRBJ2-2
v_gene: TRBV5-1
CDR3aa: CASSLSIGNTGELFF

j_gene: TRBJ2-1
v_gene: TRBV29-1
CDR3aa: CSVGHGRNEQFF

j_gene: TRBJ1-3
v_gene: TRBV20-1
CDR3aa: CSAEDRNGNTIYF

j_gene: TRBJ2-3
v_gene: TRBV4-2
CDR3aa: CASSQGLAGLLDTQYF

j_gene: TRBJ2-1
v_gene: TRBV18
CDR3aa: CASSPEAGTLSYNEQFF

j_gene: TRBJ2-1
v_gene: TRBV28
CDR3aa: CASSLRSSYNEQFF

j_gene: TRBJ2-7
v_gene: TRBV6-5
CDR3aa: CASSYSRTSGRASEQYF

j_gene: TRBJ1-3
v_gene: TRBV9
CDR3aa: CASSVGTGSSGNTIYF

j_gene: TRBJ2-3
v_gene: TRBV12-5
CDR3aa: CASGSSSGRAEDTQYF

j_gene: TRBJ2-3
v_gene: TRBV20-1
CDR3aa: CSARAALAGHTDTQYF

j_gene: TRBJ1-2
v_gene: TRBV28
CDR3aa: CASTDRVVGYTF

j_gene: TRBJ2-3
v_gene: TRBV19
CDR3aa: CASSRGRGQGSETQYF

j_gene: TRBJ1-3
v_gene: TRBV6-1
CDR3aa: CASSEYYKSGNTIYF

j_gene: TRBJ2-7
v_gene: TRBV29-1
CDR3aa: CSVKGGGYEQYF

j_gene: TRBJ2-3
v_gene: TRBV27
CDR3aa: CASLPGLAGGPSTDTQYF

j_gene: TRBJ1-1
v_gene: TRBV7-2
CDR3aa: CASSPAWGTEAFF

j_gene: TRBJ2-3
v_gene: TRBV20-1
CDR3aa: CSATTSGSLGTDTQYF

j_gene: TRBJ2-4
v_gene: TRBV28
CDR3aa: CASSNSGSLAKNIQYF

j_gene: TRBJ1-5
v_gene: TRBV6-5
CDR3aa: CASSYSWGNQPQHF

j_gene: TRBJ1-5
v_gene: TRBV30
CDR3aa: CAWSPNSNQPQHF